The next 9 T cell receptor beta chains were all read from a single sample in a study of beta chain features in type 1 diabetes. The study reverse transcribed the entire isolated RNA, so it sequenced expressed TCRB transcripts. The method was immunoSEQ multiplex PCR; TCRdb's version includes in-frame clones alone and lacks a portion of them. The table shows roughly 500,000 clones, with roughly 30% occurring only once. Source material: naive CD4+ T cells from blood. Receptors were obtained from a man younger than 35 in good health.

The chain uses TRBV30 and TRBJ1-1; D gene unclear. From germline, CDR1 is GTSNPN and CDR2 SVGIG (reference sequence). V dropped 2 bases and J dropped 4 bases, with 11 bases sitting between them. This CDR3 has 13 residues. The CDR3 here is CAWSTGFGTEAFF. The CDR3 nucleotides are TGTGCCTGGAGTACCGGGTTTGGCACTGAAGCTTTCTTT.

CDR3: CASSLDRILQETQYF. The CDR3 DNA reads TGTGCCAGCAGTTTGGACAGAATACTCCAAGAGACCCAGTACTTC. This chain uses TRBV28 with TRBJ2-5, with D maybe TRBD1 (6 bases). V lost 3 bases, J lost 1 base, and 12 bases lay in between. Germline CDR1 MDHEN, CDR2 SYDVKM. The CDR3 contains 15 residues.

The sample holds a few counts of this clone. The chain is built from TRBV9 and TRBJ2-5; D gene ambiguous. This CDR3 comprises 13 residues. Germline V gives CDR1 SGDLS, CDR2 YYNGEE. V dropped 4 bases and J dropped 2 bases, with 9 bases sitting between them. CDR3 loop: CASSSHLQETQYF. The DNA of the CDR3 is TGTGCCAGCAGCTCACACTTGCAAGAGACCCAGTACTTC. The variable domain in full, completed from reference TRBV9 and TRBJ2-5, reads DSGVTQTPKHLITATGQRVTLRCSPRSGDLSVYWYQQSLDQGLQFLIQYYNGEERAKGNILERFSAQQFPDLHSELNLSSLELGDSALYFCASSSHLQETQYFGPGTRLLVL.

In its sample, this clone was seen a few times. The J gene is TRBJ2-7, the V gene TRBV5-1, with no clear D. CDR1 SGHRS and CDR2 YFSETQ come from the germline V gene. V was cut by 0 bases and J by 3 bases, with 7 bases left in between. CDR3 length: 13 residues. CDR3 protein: CASSLEGVYEQYF. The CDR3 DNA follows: TGCGCCAGCAGCTTGGAAGGTGTCTACGAGCAGTACTTC.

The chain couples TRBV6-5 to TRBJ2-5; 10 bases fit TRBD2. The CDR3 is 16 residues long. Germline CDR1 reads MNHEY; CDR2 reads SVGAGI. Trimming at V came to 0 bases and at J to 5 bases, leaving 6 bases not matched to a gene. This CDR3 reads CASSYSLAGGLETQYF. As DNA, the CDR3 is TGTGCCAGCAGTTACTCGTTAGCGGGAGGTTTGGAGACCCAGTACTTC.

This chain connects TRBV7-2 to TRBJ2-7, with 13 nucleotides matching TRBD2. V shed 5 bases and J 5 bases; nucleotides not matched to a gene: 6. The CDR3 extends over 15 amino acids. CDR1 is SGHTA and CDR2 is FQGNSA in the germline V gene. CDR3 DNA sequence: TGTGCCAGCAGCAAACTAGCGGGAGGGCCCAACGAGCAGTACTTC. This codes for CASSKLAGGPNEQYF.

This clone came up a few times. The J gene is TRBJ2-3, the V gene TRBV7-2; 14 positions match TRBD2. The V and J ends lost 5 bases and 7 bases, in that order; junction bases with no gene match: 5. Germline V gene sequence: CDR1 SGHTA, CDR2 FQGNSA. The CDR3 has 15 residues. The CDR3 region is CASSPGTSGRHTQYF. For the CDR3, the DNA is TGTGCCAGCAGCCCGGGGACTAGCGGGAGACATACGCAGTATTTT.

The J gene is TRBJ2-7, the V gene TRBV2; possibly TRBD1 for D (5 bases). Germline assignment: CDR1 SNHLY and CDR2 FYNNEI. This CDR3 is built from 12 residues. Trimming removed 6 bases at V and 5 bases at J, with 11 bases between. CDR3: CASSLGHDEQYF. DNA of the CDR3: TGTGCCAGCAGCTTAGGACACGACGAGCAGTACTTC.

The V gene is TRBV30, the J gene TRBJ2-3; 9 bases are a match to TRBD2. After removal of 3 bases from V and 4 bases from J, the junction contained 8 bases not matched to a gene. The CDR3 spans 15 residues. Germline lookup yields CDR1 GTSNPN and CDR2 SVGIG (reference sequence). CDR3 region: CAWRDSGRGSDTQYF. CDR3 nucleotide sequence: TGTGCCTGGAGGGATAGCGGGAGAGGGTCAGATACGCAGTATTTT.